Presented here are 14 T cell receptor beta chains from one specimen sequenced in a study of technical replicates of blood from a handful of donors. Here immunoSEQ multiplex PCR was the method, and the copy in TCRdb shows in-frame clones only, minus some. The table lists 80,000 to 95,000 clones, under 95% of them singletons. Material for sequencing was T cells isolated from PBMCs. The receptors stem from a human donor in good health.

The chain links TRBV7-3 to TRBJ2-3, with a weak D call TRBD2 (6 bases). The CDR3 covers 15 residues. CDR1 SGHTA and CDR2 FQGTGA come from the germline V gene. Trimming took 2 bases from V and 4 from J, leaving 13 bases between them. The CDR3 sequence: CASSLGGGGADTQYF. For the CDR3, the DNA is TGTGCCAGCAGCTTAGGTGGGGGAGGCGCAGATACGCAGTATTTT. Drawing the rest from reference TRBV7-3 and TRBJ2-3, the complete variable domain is GAGVSQTPSNKVTEKGKYVELRCDPISGHTALYWYRQSLGQGPEFLIYFQGTGAADDSGLPNDRFFAVRPEGSVSTLKIQRTERGDSAVYLCASSLGGGGADTQYFGPGTRLTVL.

The CDR3 DNA is TGTGCCAGCAGTTTATCCGGAGGGGCTGAAGCTTTCTTT. Protein sequence: CASSLSGGAEAFF. The chain combines TRBV28 with TRBJ1-1; D is perhaps TRBD1 (5 bases). The germline CDR1 and CDR2 sequences are MDHEN and SYDVKM. Trimming took 1 base from V and 6 from J, leaving 9 bases between them. The CDR3 contains 13 residues. The variable domain in full, with the rest retrieved from reference TRBV28 and TRBJ1-1, is DVKVTQSSRYLVKRTGEKVFLECVQDMDHENMFWYRQDPGLGLRLIYFSYDVKMKEKGDIPEGYSVSREKKERFSLILESASTNQTSMYLCASSLSGGAEAFFGQGTRLTVV.

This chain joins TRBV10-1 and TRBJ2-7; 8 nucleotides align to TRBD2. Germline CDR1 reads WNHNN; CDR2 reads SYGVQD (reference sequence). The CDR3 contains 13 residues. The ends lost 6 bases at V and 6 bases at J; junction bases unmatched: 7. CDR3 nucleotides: TGCGCCAGCAGAGGAGCGGGAGCAGTCGAGCAGTACTTC. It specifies CASRGAGAVEQYF.

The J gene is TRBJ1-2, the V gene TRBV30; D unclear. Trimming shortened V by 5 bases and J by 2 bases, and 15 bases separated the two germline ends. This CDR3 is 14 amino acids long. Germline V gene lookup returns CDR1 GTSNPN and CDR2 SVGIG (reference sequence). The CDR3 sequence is CAWLSSLANYGYTF. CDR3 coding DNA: TGTGCCTGGTTATCCTCCCTGGCCAACTATGGCTACACCTTC.

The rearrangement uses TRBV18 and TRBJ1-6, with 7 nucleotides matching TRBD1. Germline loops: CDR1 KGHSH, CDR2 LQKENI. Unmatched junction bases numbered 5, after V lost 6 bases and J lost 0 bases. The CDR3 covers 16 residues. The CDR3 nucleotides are TGTGCCAGCTCTCCGCCAGGGGGCTCCTATAATTCACCCCTCCACTTT. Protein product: CASSPPGGSYNSPLHF.

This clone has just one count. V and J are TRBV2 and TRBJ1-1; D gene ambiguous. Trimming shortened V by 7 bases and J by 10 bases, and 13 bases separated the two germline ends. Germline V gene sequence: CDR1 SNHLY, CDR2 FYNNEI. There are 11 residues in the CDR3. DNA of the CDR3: TGTGCCAGCACCGGGGAACGAGGAGCTTTCTTT. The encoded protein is CASTGERGAFF.

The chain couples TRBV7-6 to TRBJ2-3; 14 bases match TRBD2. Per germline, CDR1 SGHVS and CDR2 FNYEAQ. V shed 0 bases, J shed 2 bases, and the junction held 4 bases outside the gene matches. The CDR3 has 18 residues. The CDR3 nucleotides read TGTGCCAGCAGCTTAGCGGGACTAGCGGGGGATAACACAGATACGCAGTATTTT. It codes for CASSLAGLAGDNTDTQYF.

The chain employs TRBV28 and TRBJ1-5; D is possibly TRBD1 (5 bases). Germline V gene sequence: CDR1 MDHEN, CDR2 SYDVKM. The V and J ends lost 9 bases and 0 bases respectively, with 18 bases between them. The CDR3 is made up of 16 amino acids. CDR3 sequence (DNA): TGTGCCAGTCAAGTTATCAGGGTTCATAGCAATCAGCCCCAGCATTTT. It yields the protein CASQVIRVHSNQPQHF.

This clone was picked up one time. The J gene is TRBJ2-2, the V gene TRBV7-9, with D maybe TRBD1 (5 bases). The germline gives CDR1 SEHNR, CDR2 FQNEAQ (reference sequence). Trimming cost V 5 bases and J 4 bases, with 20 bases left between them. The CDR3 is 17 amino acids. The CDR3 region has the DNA TGTGCCAGCAGCCACCCCCCCCAGGGATGGAGCACCGGGGAGCTGTTTTTT. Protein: CASSHPPQGWSTGELFF.

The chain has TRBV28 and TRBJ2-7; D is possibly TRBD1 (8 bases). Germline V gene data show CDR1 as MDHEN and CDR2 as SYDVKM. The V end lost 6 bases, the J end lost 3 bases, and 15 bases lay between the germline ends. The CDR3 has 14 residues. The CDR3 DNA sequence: TGTGCCAGCAGAATACAGGGGGGGCACTACGAGCAGTACTTC. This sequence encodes CASRIQGGHYEQYF.

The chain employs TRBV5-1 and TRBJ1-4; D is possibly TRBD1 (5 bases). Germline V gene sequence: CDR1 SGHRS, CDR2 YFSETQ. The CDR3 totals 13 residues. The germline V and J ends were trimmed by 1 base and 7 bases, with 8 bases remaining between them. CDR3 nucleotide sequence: TGCGCCAGCAGCTTGCAGGGAGGTGAAAAACTGTTTTTT. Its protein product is CASSLQGGEKLFF.

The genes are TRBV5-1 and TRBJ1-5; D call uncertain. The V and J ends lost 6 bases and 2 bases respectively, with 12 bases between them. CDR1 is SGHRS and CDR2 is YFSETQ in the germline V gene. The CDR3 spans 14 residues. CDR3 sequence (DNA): TGCGCCAGCAAGGAGGGAATAGGCAATCAGCCCCAGCATTTT. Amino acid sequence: CASKEGIGNQPQHF. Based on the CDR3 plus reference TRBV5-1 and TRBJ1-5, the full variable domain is KAGVTQTPRYLIKTRGQQVTLSCSPISGHRSVSWYQQTPGQGLQFLFEYFSETQRNKGNFPGRFSGRQFSNSRSEMNVSTLELGDSALYLCASKEGIGNQPQHFGDGTRLSIL.

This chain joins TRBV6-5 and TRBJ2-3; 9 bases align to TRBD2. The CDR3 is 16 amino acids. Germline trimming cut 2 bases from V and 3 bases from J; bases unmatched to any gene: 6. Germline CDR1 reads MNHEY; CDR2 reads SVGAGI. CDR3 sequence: CASSYRAGGSTDTQYF. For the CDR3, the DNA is TGTGCCAGCAGTTACCGAGCGGGAGGAAGTACAGATACGCAGTATTTT.

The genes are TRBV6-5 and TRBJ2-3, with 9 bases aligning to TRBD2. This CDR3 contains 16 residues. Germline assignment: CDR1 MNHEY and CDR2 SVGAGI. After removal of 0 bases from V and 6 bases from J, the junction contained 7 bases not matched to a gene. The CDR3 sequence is CASSYSLAGRVDTQYF. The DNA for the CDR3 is TGTGCCAGCAGTTACTCGCTAGCGGGAAGGGTGGATACGCAGTATTTT.